Shown below are 17 T cell receptor beta chains from a single sample sequenced in a study of OX40 agonist ivuxolimab in advanced cancers. The data were produced by immunoSEQ multiplex PCR, yet TCRdb's version contains in-frame clones alone and is incomplete. The sample lists some 35,000 clones, around 80% occurring once. The sample consisted of CD4+ or CD8+ T cells sorted from blood, taken in a trial of the OX40 agonist ivuxolimab. These receptors came from an adult with an advanced solid tumor such as melanoma, head and neck, liver or kidney cancer.

This chain joins TRBV7-9 and TRBJ2-3, with unresolved D. V lost 2 bases and J 3 bases, leaving 9 bases between the germline ends. The CDR3 length is 14 residues. The germline gives CDR1 SEHNR, CDR2 FQNEAQ (reference sequence). Here the CDR3 DNA reads TGTGCCAGCAGCTTAATGGCCCATACAGATACGCAGTATTTT. It yields the protein CASSLMAHTDTQYF.

The rearrangement joins TRBV7-3 to TRBJ2-3; D is possibly TRBD1 or TRBD2 (5 bases each). This CDR3 region has 16 residues. Per germline, CDR1 SGHTA and CDR2 FQGTGA. Trimming shortened V by 2 bases and J by 9 bases, and 21 bases separated the two germline ends. The CDR3 region is CASSLRGGYPPGTQYF. DNA for the CDR3: TGTGCCAGCAGCTTACGGGGCGGTTACCCCCCGGGGACGCAGTATTTT.

The V and J genes are TRBV5-1 and TRBJ2-5, with a weak D call TRBD2 (7 bases). Trimming took off 0 bases at V and 4 bases at J, with 13 bases between the two ends. CDR1 and CDR2 from the germline V gene are SGHRS and YFSETQ. The CDR3 loop spans 15 amino acids. The CDR3, as DNA: TGCGCCAGCAGCTTGGTGGGGGGGCGGAGAGAGACCCAGTACTTC. The encoded protein is CASSLVGGRRETQYF.

The chain is built from TRBV27 and TRBJ2-1; 9 nucleotides align to TRBD2. The germline V gene has CDR1 MNHEY and CDR2 SMNVEV (reference sequence). The CDR3 extends over 15 amino acids. V gave up 8 bases and J gave up 8 bases; unmatched junction bases: 13. The CDR3 region is CASGASGDPGDEQFF. CDR3 nucleotide sequence: TGTGCCAGCGGGGCTAGCGGGGACCCGGGGGATGAGCAGTTCTTC.

The chain recombines TRBV18 with TRBJ2-3; D is possibly TRBD1 (6 bases). From germline, CDR1 is KGHSH and CDR2 LQKENI. The CDR3 totals 13 residues. The V end lost 6 bases, the J end lost 4 bases, and 11 bases lay between the germline ends. The CDR3, as DNA: TGTGCCAGCTCTCGGGACATCTCAGATACGCAGTATTTT. Protein: CASSRDISDTQYF.

In this sample, this clone turned up once. This chain joins TRBV30 and TRBJ1-1, with TRBD1 identical over 7 bases. The length of the CDR3 is 15 residues. Germline lookup yields CDR1 GTSNPN and CDR2 SVGIG (reference sequence). Trimming at V came to 4 bases and at J to 1 base, leaving 9 bases not matched to a gene. The CDR3 sequence: CAWTSGGAKNTEAFF. CDR3 nucleotide sequence: TGTGCCTGGACCTCAGGGGGGGCGAAGAACACTGAAGCTTTCTTT.

The chain has TRBV7-3 and TRBJ2-5; tentative D call: TRBD2 (6 bases). Trimming cost V 4 bases and J 4 bases, with 16 bases left between them. Germline V CDR1 and CDR2: SGHTA, FQGTGA. This CDR3 spans 15 amino acids. DNA of the CDR3: TGTGCCAGCAGCTCCACACCGGCGGGGCGAGAGACCCAGTACTTC. Its protein is CASSSTPAGRETQYF.

V is TRBV27 and J is TRBJ1-6; D unclear. Germline CDR1 MNHEY, CDR2 SMNVEV (reference sequence). V lost 6 bases and J 10 bases, leaving 19 bases between the germline ends. This CDR3 spans 15 amino acids. The CDR3 here is CASSSTRGLGSPLHF. Here the CDR3 DNA reads TGTGCCAGCAGCTCCACCCGCGGGTTGGGGTCACCCCTCCACTTT.

V is TRBV13 and J is TRBJ2-5; the match to TRBD1 covers 7 bases. Per germline, CDR1 PRHDT and CDR2 FYEKMQ (reference sequence). The CDR3 loop spans 15 amino acids. V trimming: 3 bases; J trimming: 6 bases; junction bases outside the gene matches: 10. CDR3 nucleotides: TGTGCCAGCAGCTTGGGTGACAGGGACGTCAAGACCCAGTACTTC. Encoded protein: CASSLGDRDVKTQYF.

The count of this clone is one. The chain is built from TRBV5-5 and TRBJ2-7, with TRBD2 identical over 10 bases. J lost 0 bases, V lost 4 bases, and 10 bases had no gene match. CDR1 is SGHKS, CDR2 YYEKEE, per germline (reference sequence). This CDR3 has 17 residues. Here the CDR3 DNA reads TGTGCCAGCAGCCCCTTCGGTCCTAGCGGGAGCTCCTACGAGCAGTACTTC. Translating it yields CASSPFGPSGSSYEQYF.

The chain recombines TRBV18 with TRBJ1-4, with D uncertain. V lost 4 bases to trimming and J lost 2 bases, with 11 bases between them. CDR1 is KGHSH, CDR2 LQKENI, per germline. There are 15 residues in the CDR3. CDR3 in amino acids: CASSRGSSTNEKLFF. The CDR3 DNA follows: TGTGCCAGCTCACGCGGCAGCAGTACTAATGAAAAACTGTTTTTT.

The V gene is TRBV7-8, the J gene TRBJ2-2; D not resolved. CDR1 is SGHVS, CDR2 FQNEAQ, per germline. V was trimmed by 6 bases and J by 6 bases, leaving 14 bases between them. This CDR3 has 14 amino acids. CDR3 nucleotide sequence: TGTGCCAGCAGGAATGGGGTCGGGTCCGGGGAGCTGTTTTTT. Residues: CASRNGVGSGELFF.

The CDR3 nucleotides are TGTGCCAGCAGTGCGGGACTCGAGAACACCGGGGAGCTGTTTTTT. The encoded protein is CASSAGLENTGELFF. The chain employs TRBV27 and TRBJ2-2, with D possibly being TRBD2 (6 bases). The CDR3 consists of 15 residues. V lost 5 bases, J lost 1 base, and 11 bases lay in between. CDR1 is MNHEY and CDR2 is SMNVEV in the germline V gene (reference sequence).

Written as DNA, the CDR3 is TGTGCCAGCAGTTCCTGGGGGGGGGAGACCCAGTACTTC. Amino acids: CASSSWGGETQYF. The V call is TRBV6-6, the J call TRBJ2-5, with 7 nucleotides matching TRBD2. Germline trimming cut 4 bases from V and 5 bases from J; bases unmatched to any gene: 4. This CDR3 is 13 amino acids long. Germline V CDR1 and CDR2: MNHNY, SVGAGI (reference sequence).

This rearrangement joins TRBV5-5 to TRBJ1-1; D gene uncertain. With 1 base removed from V and 4 bases from J, the gap between germline ends came to 8 bases. The CDR3 runs to 13 residues. CDR1 is SGHKS, CDR2 YYEKEE, per germline (reference sequence). CDR3 DNA: TGTGCCAGCAGCTTGTTGAGGATCACTGAAGCTTTCTTT. This translates into CASSLLRITEAFF.

This sequence joins TRBV6-5 and TRBJ1-5; D gene unclear. Looked up from germline, CDR1 is MNHEY and CDR2 is SVGAGI. V was shortened by 6 bases and J by 8 bases, with 14 bases between the two germline ends. The CDR3 spans 13 residues. The CDR3 spells CASSGRSREPQHF. The CDR3 DNA sequence: TGTGCCAGCAGCGGACGGTCTAGGGAGCCCCAGCATTTT.

The V call is TRBV10-2, the J call TRBJ2-4; no firm D call. V was pared by 9 bases and J by 0 bases, with 15 bases between. The CDR3 covers 15 residues. Germline CDR1 reads WSHSY; CDR2 reads SAAADI. The DNA of the CDR3 is TGCGCCAGTAAATCGACAACCCTAGCCAAAAACATTCAGTACTTC. Its protein is CASKSTTLAKNIQYF.